This T cell receptor (beta chain) was sequenced in a study of OX40 agonist ivuxolimab in advanced cancers. Study-level information: Hepatocellular carcinoma, melanoma, renal cell or head and neck cancer was diagnosed in the dose-escalation patients. General study results and limits: Individuals who were partial responders at 0.1-3.0 mg/kg had clonal expansion that ranked among the lowest.

The V segment lost 5 bases and the J segment 2 bases; nucleotides outside the gene matches: 5. Germline CDR1 reads SGHTA; CDR2 reads FQGNSA. The CDR3 sequence is 15 residues long. Sequenced by immunoSEQ multiplex PCR; TCRdb stores in-frame clones only, minus some. The repertoire holds over 75,000 clones, with roughly 88% as singletons. In regard to this clone: Its specificity is not known.

This clonotype was obtained from an adult with an advanced solid tumor such as melanoma, head and neck, liver or kidney cancer. The specimen was CD4+ or CD8+ T cells sorted from blood, collected in a trial of the OX40 agonist ivuxolimab. This chain links TRBV7-2 with TRBJ1-4, with 7 positions matching TRBD1. The CDR3 DNA is TGTGCCAGCAGCCTACAGGGGTGGACTAATGAAAAACTGTTTTTT. Residues: CASSLQGWTNEKLFF.